The entry that follows covers one T cell receptor (beta chain) sequence. Its antigen is as yet unknown. This sample is drawn from a study of cytomegalovirus exposure and HLA in healthy donors. V was cut by 6 bases and J by 0 bases, with 12 bases left in between. From germline, CDR1 is SGDLS and CDR2 YYNGEE. The CDR3 totals 14 residues. The study ran its PCR with 60 Vbeta and 13 Jbeta primers. Method: immunoSEQ multiplex PCR; TCRdb's copy keeps in-frame clones and lacks some. The table lists around 75,000 clones, about 80% of them singletons. Regarding the study as a whole: At a 0.05 false discovery rate, a later analysis found 16,951 TCR beta sequences to be associated with HLA alleles.

This rearrangement joins TRBV9 to TRBJ1-2, with a tentative D call TRBD1 (5 bases). The sequence was collected from a man aged 40-55 years in good health and CMV-seronegative. The specimen sequenced was PBMCs. The CDR3 sequence: CASTMTEANYGYTF. The CDR3 nucleotides are TGTGCCAGCACCATGACAGAAGCTAACTATGGCTACACCTTC.